This T cell receptor beta chain was recovered during a study of blood T cell repertoires in COVID-19. Study details: Samples representing acute and convalescent COVID-19 were sourced from the United States, Italy and Spain. Sources were T cells, B-cell-depleted T cells, or PBMCs; the material itself was cDNA or gDNA.

This CDR3 has 12 residues. The junction had 4 bases not matched to a gene; V was cut back by 7 bases and J by 9 bases. CDR1 SQVTM and CDR2 ANQGSEA come from the germline V gene. In the original analysis: Reference gene primer amplification yielded estimated nucleated cell counts. Sequencing was performed with immunoSEQ multiplex PCR; in TCRdb, only in-frame clones are kept and a portion is missing. V, J and clone size are taken as reported in that table, and D and trimming were inferred from the DNA itself. The sample carries tens of thousands of clones, 81% recorded once. This clonotype was obtained from an older man with acute or convalescent COVID-19. The chain is built from TRBV29-1 and TRBJ2-1; 12 bases are a match to TRBD2. The source material was peripheral blood. CDR3 region: CSERTSGTEQFF. As DNA, the CDR3 is TGCAGCGAAAGGACTAGCGGGACTGAGCAGTTCTTC.